This record looks at one TCR beta chain sequence and its context. The antigen is not known. V was clipped by 0 bases and J by 4 bases; unmatched bases: 5. CDR3 length equals 16 residues. Germline assignment: CDR1 SGHRS and CDR2 YFSETQ. The primer mix had 60 Vbeta and 13 Jbeta primers. Sequencing was performed with immunoSEQ multiplex PCR; in TCRdb, only in-frame clones are kept and a portion is missing. The data contain 75,000 to 90,000 clones, around three quarters of them seen just once; the ten biggest clones take up 3.5% to 4.5%. The entry originates in a study of cytomegalovirus exposure and HLA in healthy donors. The study's findings and limits: When analyzed later, a missense DCLRE1C variant was found to be linked to TCR beta V- and J-gene trimming.

The sequenced sample was PBMCs. The chain recombines TRBV5-1 with TRBJ2-1; 9 bases fit TRBD2. The clonotype originates from a man in his forties or fifties in good health and CMV-seronegative. The CDR3 region is CASSLVPSGDYNEQFF. In DNA form, the CDR3 reads TGCGCCAGCAGCTTGGTCCCTAGCGGGGATTACAATGAGCAGTTCTTC.